The 20 T cell receptor beta chains given below trace back to one sample, sequenced in a study of OX40 agonist ivuxolimab in advanced cancers. Here immunoSEQ multiplex PCR was the method, and the copy in TCRdb shows in-frame clones only, minus some. The sample lists about 13,000 clones; about 80% were seen once. This sample comprised CD4+ or CD8+ T cells sorted from blood, obtained in a trial of the OX40 agonist ivuxolimab. These receptor sequences come from an adult with an advanced solid tumor such as melanoma, head and neck, liver or kidney cancer.

Details on this clone: A much larger clone lies a single base off, so this may be a read error. The rearrangement uses TRBV4-1 and TRBJ2-1; possibly TRBD2 for D (6 bases). The CDR3 covers 19 residues. V was shortened by 0 bases and J by 5 bases, with 23 bases between the two germline ends. The V gene's germline CDR1 is MGHRA and CDR2 YSYEKL. The CDR3 loop is CASSQEELARGLGDNEQFF. The CDR3, as DNA: TGCGCCAGCAGCCAAGAGGAGCTAGCGAGGGGTTTAGGGGACAATGAGCAGTTCTTC.

The chain joins TRBV9 to TRBJ1-3; D unresolved. Germline V gene data show CDR1 as SGDLS and CDR2 as YYNGEE. V was cut by 4 bases and J by 0 bases, with 11 bases left in between. The CDR3 is 15 residues long. CDR3 region: CASSPHGRSGNTIYF. The CDR3 bases are TGTGCCAGCAGCCCCCACGGCCGCTCTGGAAACACCATATATTTT.

The rearrangement links TRBV5-1 to TRBJ1-1; TRBD1 matches 9 bases. V shed 2 bases and J 5 bases; nucleotides not matched to a gene: 7. This CDR3 has 15 residues. The germline V gene has CDR1 SGHRS and CDR2 YFSETQ. CDR3 protein: CASSFRDRVHTEAFF. CDR3 nucleotide sequence: TGCGCCAGCAGCTTCCGGGACAGGGTACATACTGAAGCTTTCTTT.

The rearrangement links TRBV10-3 to TRBJ2-2; D unclear. This CDR3 comprises 15 residues. V lost 3 bases and J lost 0, with 8 bases in between. From germline, CDR1 is ENHRY and CDR2 SYGVKD. This CDR3 reads CAISEETSNTGELFF. As DNA, the CDR3 is TGTGCCATCAGTGAAGAGACTTCGAACACCGGGGAGCTGTTTTTT.

This rearrangement joins TRBV7-3 to TRBJ2-5, with 8 bases that match TRBD1. Trimming took 4 bases from V and 3 from J; bases not matched to a gene: 1. The CDR3 runs 13 residues. The germline gives CDR1 SGHTA, CDR2 FQGTGA. DNA for the CDR3: TGTGCCAGCAGCTCACAGGGGGAAGAGACCCAGTACTTC. It codes for CASSSQGEETQYF.

V usage is TRBV2 and J usage is TRBJ2-4; 7 nucleotides agree with TRBD1. Germline V lookup: CDR1 SNHLY, CDR2 FYNNEI. Trimming cost V 6 bases and J 3 bases; bases outside gene matches: 8. This CDR3 has 15 residues. CDR3 DNA sequence: TGTGCCAGCAGAGGTGACAGGGCTTTCAAAAACATTCAGTACTTC. It specifies CASRGDRAFKNIQYF. Combining the CDR3 with reference TRBV2 and TRBJ2-4 gives the whole variable domain EPEVTQTPSHQVTQMGQEVILRCVPISNHLYFYWYRQILGQKVEFLVSFYNNEISEKSEIFDDQFSVERPDGSNFTLKIRSTKLEDSAMYFCASRGDRAFKNIQYFGAGTRLSVL.

This chain joins TRBV2 and TRBJ2-7; no definite D call. Germline V lookup: CDR1 SNHLY, CDR2 FYNNEI. The CDR3 totals 11 residues. V gave up 5 bases and J gave up 5 bases, with 7 bases separating them. CDR3 protein: CASSTAHEQYF. CDR3 DNA sequence: TGTGCCAGCAGTACGGCTCACGAGCAGTACTTC. Full variable domain (outside the CDR3, taken from reference TRBV2 and TRBJ2-7): EPEVTQTPSHQVTQMGQEVILRCVPISNHLYFYWYRQILGQKVEFLVSFYNNEISEKSEIFDDQFSVERPDGSNFTLKIRSTKLEDSAMYFCASSTAHEQYFGPGTRLTVT.

This clone was found once. The V and J genes are TRBV7-6 and TRBJ2-5; 7 nucleotides agree with TRBD2. The CDR3 has 15 amino acids. V lost 1 base to trimming and J lost 2 bases; unmatched junction nucleotides: 4. CDR1 is SGHVS and CDR2 is FNYEAQ in the germline V gene. The CDR3 reads CASSLVAGAQETQYF. DNA of the CDR3: TGTGCCAGCAGCTTAGTGGCGGGAGCGCAAGAGACCCAGTACTTC.

V and J are TRBV11-2 and TRBJ2-7; D is undetermined. The germline V gene has CDR1 SGHAT and CDR2 FQNNGV. The CDR3 totals 13 residues. The ends were cut back, 3 bases at V and 2 bases at J, with 8 bases in the middle. The CDR3 reads CASSFTPTYEQYF. The CDR3 DNA is TGTGCCAGCAGCTTTACACCAACCTACGAGCAGTACTTC.

DNA for the CDR3: TGTGCCAGCAGCTTCTCCATCCGGGGGGGAAGGGACACCGGGGAGCTGTTTTTT. Amino acid sequence: CASSFSIRGGRDTGELFF. The V gene is TRBV7-6, the J gene TRBJ2-2, with 8 nucleotides matching TRBD2. Germline values: CDR1 SGHVS, CDR2 FNYEAQ. The length of the CDR3 is 18 residues. The trim removed 3 bases at V and 3 bases at J, leaving 12 bases unmatched.

The chain uses TRBV9 and TRBJ2-1; 9 bases line up with TRBD2. CDR3 length equals 15 residues. Germline loops: CDR1 SGDLS, CDR2 YYNGEE. Trimming took 4 bases from V and 8 from J; bases not matched to a gene: 10. The CDR3 loop reads CASSPRTSEKYEQFF. The CDR3 coding sequence is TGTGCCAGCAGCCCTCGGACTAGCGAAAAGTATGAGCAGTTCTTC.

The chain recombines TRBV5-1 with TRBJ1-1; 10 bases are shared with TRBD1. Trimming removed 4 bases from V and 4 bases from J; junction bases left unmatched: 4. CDR1 SGHRS and CDR2 YFSETQ come from the germline V gene. The CDR3 extends over 14 amino acids. CDR3 amino acids: CASSPGTGATEAFF. CDR3 DNA sequence: TGCGCCAGCAGCCCAGGGACAGGGGCCACTGAAGCTTTCTTT.

The chain couples TRBV6-5 to TRBJ2-7; 7 bases map to TRBD1. Germline CDR1 is MNHEY and CDR2 is SVGAGI. With V trimmed by 6 bases and J by 5 bases, 7 bases remained unmatched. The length of the CDR3 is 13 residues. CDR3 coding DNA: TGTGCCAGCAGCGACAGGGTGATCGACGAGCAGTACTTC. Translating it yields CASSDRVIDEQYF.

This chain joins TRBV7-2 and TRBJ1-4, with a possible D match to TRBD1 (6 bases). Germline V gene data show CDR1 as SGHTA and CDR2 as FQGNSA. V dropped 7 bases and J dropped 0 bases, with 24 bases sitting between them. The CDR3 is made up of 19 amino acids. The CDR3 reads CASNKWGARRPATNEKLFF. The CDR3 nucleotides are TGTGCCAGCAACAAGTGGGGGGCGCGTCGACCCGCAACTAATGAAAAACTGTTTTTT. The full variable domain, its missing parts supplied by reference TRBV7-2 and TRBJ1-4, is GAGVSQSPSNKVTEKGKDVELRCDPISGHTALYWYRQSLGQGLEFLIYFQGNSAPDKSGLPSDRFSAERTGGSVSTLTIQRTQQEDSAVYLCASNKWGARRPATNEKLFFGSGTQLSVL.

This sequence joins TRBV6-5 and TRBJ2-2, with unresolved D. The CDR3 is 13 residues long. CDR1 is MNHEY and CDR2 is SVGAGI in the germline V gene. V gave up 4 bases and J gave up 6 bases, with 9 bases separating them. This chain's CDR3 is CASSFGISGELFF. The DNA of the CDR3 is TGTGCCAGCAGTTTCGGCATCTCCGGGGAGCTGTTTTTT.

V is TRBV6-5 and J is TRBJ2-7; possible D gene TRBD1, 6 bases. Trimming removed 2 bases at V and 2 bases at J, with 16 bases between. The germline V gene has CDR1 MNHEY and CDR2 SVGAGI. The CDR3 sequence is 16 residues long. The CDR3 protein is CASSYGSVGHTYEQYF. CDR3 coding DNA: TGTGCCAGCAGTTACGGGTCGGTGGGACACACCTACGAGCAGTACTTC.

CDR3 bases: TGTGCCAGCAGCGTAGCGGGAGGGCCACATACGCAGTATTTT. It yields the protein CASSVAGGPHTQYF. The genes are TRBV9 and TRBJ2-3, with TRBD2 matching over 8 bases. CDR1 SGDLS and CDR2 YYNGEE come from the germline V gene. V shed 0 bases and J 7 bases; nucleotides not matched to a gene: 4. The CDR3 has 14 residues. Supplemented by reference TRBV9 and TRBJ2-3, the full variable domain reads DSGVTQTPKHLITATGQRVTLRCSPRSGDLSVYWYQQSLDQGLQFLIQYYNGEERAKGNILERFSAQQFPDLHSELNLSSLELGDSALYFCASSVAGGPHTQYFGPGTRLTVL.

V and J are TRBV6-5 and TRBJ2-3; D ambiguous. Looked up from germline, CDR1 is MNHEY and CDR2 is SVGAGI. V was shortened by 5 bases and J by 14 bases, with 14 bases between the two germline ends. This CDR3 has 11 residues. The CDR3 coding sequence is TGTGCCAGCAGTGGTCTCGCCAGACTGTATTTT. Translated, it gives CASSGLARLYF.

The rearrangement uses TRBV4-1 and TRBJ2-1; D not resolved. From germline, CDR1 is MGHRA and CDR2 YSYEKL. The CDR3 consists of 11 residues. V lost 1 base and J 8 bases, leaving 3 bases between the germline ends. CDR3 in amino acids: CASSQGDEQFF. CDR3 sequence (DNA): TGCGCCAGCAGCCAAGGGGATGAGCAGTTCTTC.

The V call is TRBV10-1, the J call TRBJ2-3; D remains ambiguous. CDR1 and CDR2 (germline): WNHNN, SYGVQD (reference sequence). The CDR3 totals 13 residues. Trimming pared 4 bases from V and 5 bases from J, leaving 10 bases between. CDR3 DNA: TGCGCCAGCAGTGGGACCGGCATAGATACGCAGTATTTT. Translating gives CASSGTGIDTQYF.